Sequencing of this TCR beta chain was carried out in a study of cytomegalovirus exposure and HLA in healthy donors. Germline V gene sequence: CDR1 SGHRS, CDR2 YFSETQ. V was trimmed by 2 bases and J by 5 bases, leaving 17 bases between them. The CDR3 has 15 amino acids. The PCR employed 60 Vbeta primers together with 13 Jbeta primers. Only in-frame clones appear in the TCRdb table, and some are missing; sequencing was by immunoSEQ multiplex PCR. Altogether more than 150,000 clones are present, 80% being singletons, with the ten largest covering 1.5% to 2%. The sequencing sample was made of PBMCs. The sequence was obtained from a woman between 25 and 40 years old in good health and CMV-seronegative. V usage is TRBV5-1 and J usage is TRBJ2-7; D possibly corresponds to TRBD1 (6 bases). The CDR3 sequence: CASSLVYRGGHEQYF. CDR3 DNA: TGCGCCAGCAGCTTAGTTTACCGTGGGGGCCACGAGCAGTACTTC. The variable domain in full, completed from reference TRBV5-1 and TRBJ2-7, reads KAGVTQTPRYLIKTRGQQVTLSCSPISGHRSVSWYQQTPGQGLQFLFEYFSETQRNKGNFPGRFSGRQFSNSRSEMNVSTLELGDSALYLCASSLVYRGGHEQYFGPGTRLTVT.